This T cell receptor beta chain was identified during a study of CD8+CD57+ T cells in acquired aplastic anemia. About the study: CD4+ and CD8+ cells, once sorted, gave DNA averaging roughly 3 ug. Notes on the study in general: CD8+ Simpson's diversity in patients was not significantly different from that in controls.

As regards this clonotype: Its antigen is still unknown.

Trimming cost V 0 bases and J 3 bases, with 18 bases left between them. The CDR3 totals 17 residues. The germline gives CDR1 MNHNS, CDR2 SASEGT. Patients chosen for sequencing had shown CD8+CD57+ cell expansion by flow cytometry. TCR beta VDJ and CDR3 were profiled, and genomic DNA was the template. TCRdb re-called the reads through MiXCR, storing one row per CDR3 protein. Seen here are under 250,000 distinct CDR3 sequences, 65% observed once, and the top ten hold around three fifths. This TCR derives from a human donor with aplastic anemia. The chain recombines TRBV6-1 with TRBJ2-7, with D possibly TRBD1 on 5 matching bases. What was sequenced was sorted CD4+, CD8+, or CD8+CD57+ T cells (not recorded which) from PBMCs. CDR3 sequence: CASSEAGARGVDYEQYF. The CDR3 DNA is TGTGCCAGCAGTGAAGCAGGGGCAAGGGGTGTCGACTACGAGCAGTACTTC.